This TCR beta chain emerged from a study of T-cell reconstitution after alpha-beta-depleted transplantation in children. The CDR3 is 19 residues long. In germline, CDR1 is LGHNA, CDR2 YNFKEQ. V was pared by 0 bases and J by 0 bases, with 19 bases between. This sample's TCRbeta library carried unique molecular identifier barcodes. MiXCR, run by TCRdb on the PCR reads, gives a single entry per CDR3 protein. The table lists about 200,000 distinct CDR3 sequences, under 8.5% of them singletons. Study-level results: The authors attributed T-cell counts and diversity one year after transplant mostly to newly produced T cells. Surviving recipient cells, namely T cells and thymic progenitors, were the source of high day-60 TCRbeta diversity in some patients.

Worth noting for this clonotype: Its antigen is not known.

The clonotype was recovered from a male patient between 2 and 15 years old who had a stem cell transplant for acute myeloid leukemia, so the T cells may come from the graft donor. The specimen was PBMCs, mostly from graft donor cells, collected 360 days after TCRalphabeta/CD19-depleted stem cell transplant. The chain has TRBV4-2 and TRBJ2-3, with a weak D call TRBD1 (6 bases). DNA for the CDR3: TGTGCCAGCAGCCAAGAGGGCCCCAGGGGCCCACTTAGCACAGATACGCAGTATTTT. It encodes CASSQEGPRGPLSTDTQYF.